Listed here are 7 T cell receptor beta chains from one sample, sequenced in a study of molecular identifiers for immune sequencing clone quantification. TCRdb re-called the PCR reads through MiXCR, storing one row per CDR3 protein. Of under 800,000 distinct CDR3 sequences in the sample, less than 30% are singletons; the top ten hold 0.78%. Input material: naive CD8+ T cells from blood, with Jurkat cell RNA spiked in. Subset denoted: FACS-sorted CD8+CD4-CCR7+CD45RA+ naive T cells. The receptors stem from a human donor in good health. Some libraries in this study had Jurkat cell RNA spiked in.

This clonotype was counted at least ten times. V is TRBV27 and J is TRBJ2-2; 8 bases match TRBD1. V was pared by 6 bases and J by 6 bases, with 6 bases of the junction left unmatched. This CDR3 contains 14 residues. Germline CDR1 is MNHEY and CDR2 is SMNVEV (reference sequence). The CDR3 DNA reads TGTGCCAGCAGGCCTCCAGGGGGCCCCGGGGAGCTGTTTTTT. This gives the protein CASRPPGGPGELFF.

As to this clonotype: It is likely a read error, because the conserved phenylalanine at the end of the CDR3 is missing. The CDR3 DNA sequence: TGTGCCAGCAGCGCGACAGAGGATACGCAGTATATT. Residues: CASSATEDTQYI. J is TRBJ2-3 and V is TRBV9, with a tentative D call TRBD1 (5 bases). The CDR3 runs 12 residues. Trimming shortened V by 3 bases and J by 6 bases, and 8 bases separated the two germline ends. Germline-derived CDR1 and CDR2 are SGDLS and YYNGEE.

On this clonotype: A much larger clone lies one base from this, so it may be a read error. The V gene is TRBV10-3, the J gene TRBJ2-3; TRBD1 matches 8 bases. The CDR3 covers 15 residues. Germline V gene data show CDR1 as ENHRY and CDR2 as SYGVKD. Losses at the gene ends were 10 bases for V and 0 bases for J; bases not matched to a gene: 9. The CDR3 sequence: CATQWTGFSTDTQYF. The CDR3 nucleotides are TGTGCCACCCAGTGGACAGGGTTCAGCACAGATACGCAGTATTTT.

This clonotype has a count of ten or more. The chain has TRBV29-1 and TRBJ1-1; 9 bases map to TRBD1. Germline-derived CDR1 and CDR2 are SQVTM and ANQGSEA. The trim removed 2 bases at V and 3 bases at J, leaving 7 bases unmatched. There are 15 residues in the CDR3. The CDR3 loop is CSVEQQGAFDTEAFF. The CDR3 DNA reads as TGCAGCGTTGAACAACAGGGGGCTTTTGACACTGAAGCTTTCTTT. Together with reference TRBV29-1 and TRBJ1-1, the CDR3 gives the full variable domain: SAVISQKPSRDICQRGTSLTIQCQVDSQVTMMFWYRQQPGQSLTLIATANQGSEATYESGFVIDKFPISRPNLTFSTLTVSNMSPEDSSIYLCSVEQQGAFDTEAFFGQGTRLTVV.

This clonotype was found many times. CDR3 protein: CATSSRVGNTIYF. CDR3 nucleotides: TGTGCCACCAGCAGCAGGGTTGGAAACACCATATATTTT. The chain joins TRBV15 to TRBJ1-3, with D perhaps TRBD1 (5 bases). V was cut by 3 bases and J by 3 bases, with 6 bases left in between. Germline V gene lookup returns CDR1 LNHNV and CDR2 YYDKDF (reference sequence). CDR3 length: 13 amino acids.

This clonotype has at least ten counts. V gene TRBV6-6 combines with J gene TRBJ2-7; D gene unclear. The CDR3 runs to 14 residues. V was pared by 0 bases and J by 5 bases, with 11 bases between. CDR1 is MNHNY, CDR2 SVGAGI, per germline (reference sequence). The CDR3 bases are TGTGCCAGCAGTTACTCGATTGAGGTGGACGAGCAGTACTTC. Translation gives CASSYSIEVDEQYF.

V gene TRBV6-5 combines with J gene TRBJ2-5, with TRBD1 as a possible D gene (5 bases). V lost 2 bases and J 7 bases, leaving 20 bases between the germline ends. Per germline, CDR1 MNHEY and CDR2 SVGAGI. This CDR3 has 16 residues. CDR3 amino acids: CASSYGLRLGRWTQYF. The DNA for the CDR3 is TGTGCCAGCAGTTACGGTTTACGACTGGGGCGGTGGACCCAGTACTTC.